The 10 T cell receptor beta chains given below trace back to one sample, sequenced in a study of blood T cell repertoires in COVID-19. The protocol was immunoSEQ multiplex PCR, while the TCRdb copy is restricted to in-frame clones and leaves out a portion. The sample comprises 90,000 or so clones, roughly 83% of which are singletons, and about 24% rests with the top ten. The sequencing input was peripheral blood. All receptors come from a human donor in a cohort sampled during active COVID-19.

This chain links TRBV21-1 with TRBJ2-1; the D call in the table, TRBD2, was not verified against the DNA. TRBV21-1 is labeled a pseudogene. The CDR3 sequence is 17 residues long. The CDR3 region is CASSKEEGRETYNEQFF. CDR3 coding DNA: TGTGCCAGCAGCAAAGAGGAGGGGCGGGAGACCTACAATGAGCAGTTCTTC.

With regard to this clone: This specimen includes other DNA sequences encoding the same CDR3. The chain recombines TRBV28 with TRBJ2-1, with TRBD1 identical over 10 bases. The V gene's germline CDR1 is MDHEN and CDR2 SYDVKM. The ends lost 2 bases at V and 3 bases at J; junction bases unmatched: 1. This CDR3 is 15 amino acids long. CDR3 DNA sequence: TGTGCCAGCAGTTTAGGGACAGGGGTCTACAATGAGCAGTTCTTC. Protein product: CASSLGTGVYNEQFF.

The chain joins TRBV28 to TRBJ1-2, with a possible D match to TRBD1 (6 bases). Germline V gene sequence: CDR1 MDHEN, CDR2 SYDVKM. This CDR3 has 13 amino acids. V was trimmed by 10 bases and J by 4 bases, leaving 16 bases between them. The chain's CDR3 is CAISDRGVYGYTF. In nucleotides, the CDR3 is TGTGCCATCTCGGACAGAGGGGTCTATGGCTACACCTTC.

V usage is TRBV9 and J usage is TRBJ2-7; TRBD2 might be the D (6 bases). Germline V gene sequence: CDR1 SGDLS, CDR2 YYNGEE. Trimming stripped 0 bases from V and 3 bases from J, with 13 bases between. This CDR3 comprises 15 residues. The CDR3 nucleotides are TGTGCCAGCAGCGTAGAAGGAACTAGCCGCTACGAGCAGTACTTC. It codes for CASSVEGTSRYEQYF.

This sequence joins TRBV11-3 and TRBJ2-5, with 8 positions matching TRBD2. CDR1 SGHNT and CDR2 YENEEA come from the germline V gene. V dropped 5 bases and J dropped 5; count of bases not matched to a gene: 10. This CDR3 has 15 amino acids. The CDR3 region has the DNA TGTGCCAGCAGCCCGGGACTAGAAGGGAGGGAGACCCAGTACTTC. Translation gives CASSPGLEGRETQYF.

The chain uses TRBV28 and TRBJ1-3, with D hard to call. Trimming shortened V by 7 bases and J by 0 bases, and 10 bases separated the two germline ends. CDR3 size: 14 residues. The V gene's germline CDR1 is MDHEN and CDR2 SYDVKM. The CDR3 DNA sequence: TGTGCCAGCAACCCGGCGGGCTCTGGAAACACCATATATTTT. Its translation is CASNPAGSGNTIYF.

The count of this clone is one. The rearrangement joins TRBV7-2 to TRBJ2-3, with D possibly being TRBD2 (6 bases). The CDR3 covers 14 residues. The V end lost 2 bases, the J end lost 2 bases, and 8 bases lay between the germline ends. CDR1 is SGHTA and CDR2 is FQGNSA in the germline V gene. CDR3 in DNA: TGTGCCAGCAGCTTATCGCGGGACACAGATACGCAGTATTTT. It translates to CASSLSRDTDTQYF.

The chain has TRBV3-1 (or the pseudogene TRBV3-2) and TRBJ1-1; D is perhaps TRBD1 (5 bases). V lost 4 bases to trimming and J lost 1 base, with 13 bases between them. CDR3 length: 15 residues. Germline CDR1 reads LGHDT; CDR2 reads YNNKEL (reference sequence). The CDR3 loop reads CASSRHRPPNTEAFF. CDR3 coding DNA: TGTGCCAGCAGCCGTCACAGGCCCCCGAACACTGAAGCTTTCTTT.

V gene TRBV6-5 combines with J gene TRBJ1-2, with 12 positions matching TRBD1. The V and J ends lost 7 bases and 4 bases, in that order; junction bases with no gene match: 7. The CDR3 is 15 residues long. Germline V gives CDR1 MNHEY, CDR2 SVGAGI. This CDR3 is CASTIGTGGTYGYTF. The CDR3 nucleotides are TGTGCCAGCACTATTGGGACAGGGGGCACCTATGGCTACACCTTC.

This chain connects TRBV28 to TRBJ2-1; D may be TRBD1 (5 bases). CDR1 MDHEN and CDR2 SYDVKM come from the germline V gene. The CDR3 covers 14 residues. The germline V and J ends were trimmed by 3 bases and 12 bases, with 18 bases remaining between them. Written as DNA, the CDR3 is TGTGCCAGCAGTTTTAGAGACACAGGCCGTGGGCAGTTCTTC. This sequence encodes CASSFRDTGRGQFF.